This TCR beta chain appears in the sequencing data of a study of shared clonotypes between healthy human individuals. The assay was immunoSEQ multiplex PCR, and TCRdb's table has in-frame clones only and misses some. The sample holds a few hundred thousand clones; over 65% are singletons and the top ten take 10% to 13%. The clonotype was recovered from a man aged 30 to 39 in good health. What was sequenced was memory CD4+ T cells sorted from blood. Subset defined: CD45RA-negative fraction.

DNA for the CDR3: TGTGCCAGCAGCGTAGGGACTATTGGGACCGGGGAGCTGTTTTTT. The encoded protein is CASSVGTIGTGELFF. The V and J genes are TRBV9 and TRBJ2-2; possible D gene TRBD2, 6 bases. Germline CDR1 is SGDLS and CDR2 is YYNGEE. The CDR3 length is 15 residues. V was shortened by 0 bases and J by 5 bases, with 11 bases between the two germline ends.